This passage covers 30 T cell receptor beta chains from one sample sequenced in a study of T cells in women clearing cervical HPV infection. Here immunoSEQ multiplex PCR was the method, and the copy in TCRdb shows in-frame clones only, minus some. In total, the table holds around 22,000 clones. Sequenced material: blood buffy coat. The origin of the receptors is a woman between 18 and 70 years old with a cervical HPV16 infection that either progressed to CIN3+ or cleared (not recorded which).

A note on this clone: The CDR3 end is not reached by the read, which stops 3 residues before it; the germline J gene fills it in. The chain is built from TRBV28 and TRBJ2-7; weak D call: TRBD1 (6 bases). The CDR3 is made up of 14 amino acids. Germline loops: CDR1 MDHEN, CDR2 SYDVKM. V dropped 5 bases and J dropped 3 bases, with 14 bases sitting between them. The CDR3 loop reads CASSIGGSHYEQYF. The sequenced CDR3 bases are TGTGCCAGCAGTATTGGGGGCAGCCACTACGAG.

Remarks on this clone: The DNA ends 3 residues before the CDR3 does, and the rest of the CDR3 is filled in from the germline J gene. V is TRBV7-9 and J is TRBJ1-1; D call uncertain. V shed 5 bases and J shed 1 base, with 14 bases lying between them. Germline V gives CDR1 SEHNR, CDR2 FQNEAQ (reference sequence). This CDR3 has 15 residues. The covered CDR3 bases are TGTGCCAGCAGCGACAACAAAGCGGGGAACACTGAA. Protein product: CASSDNKAGNTE. The full-length CDR3 reads as CASSDNKAGNTEAFF.

Remarks on this clone: From the germline J gene comes the end of the CDR3, since the read stops 3 residues before it. The chain combines TRBV18 with TRBJ1-2, with 8 bases fitting TRBD1. In germline, CDR1 is KGHSH, CDR2 LQKENI. The CDR3 sequence is 16 residues long. The sequenced part of the CDR3 DNA is TGTGCCAGCTCACCGGGTGGACAGGGAACCTACAATGAC. It yields the protein CASSPGGQGTYND. The whole CDR3 reads CASSPGGQGTYNDYTF. The complete variable domain, with remaining parts taken from reference TRBV18 and TRBJ1-2, reads NAGVMQNPRHLVRRRGQEARLRCSPMKGHSHVYWYRQLPEEGLKFMVYLQKENIIDESGMPKERFSAEFPKEGPSILRIQQVVRGDSAAYFCASSPGGQGTYNDYTFGSGTRLTVV.

Concerning this clone itself: The germline gene is not matched at one end of the junction; a read error may be the cause. The read comes to an end 3 residues before the CDR3 does, leaving the germline J gene to fill in the end. The same CDR3 also results from other DNA sequences found in this sample. This sequence joins TRBV18 and TRBJ1-3; 7 bases are shared with TRBD1. There are 15 residues in the CDR3. Germline CDR1 KGHSH, CDR2 LQKENI. The covered CDR3 bases are TGTGCCAGCTCACCGGGACAGCAGACTGGAAACACG. It yields the protein CASSPGQQTGNT. The whole CDR3 protein reads CASSPGQQTGNTIYF. Supplemented by reference TRBV18 and TRBJ1-3, the full variable domain reads NAGVMQNPRHLVRRRGQEARLRCSPMKGHSHVYWYRQLPEEGLKFMVYLQKENIIDESGMPKERFSAEFPKEGPSILRIQQVVRGDSAAYFCASSPGQQTGNTIYFGEGSWLTVV.

To note about this clone: The read ends 3 residues before the CDR3 terminus; that terminus is restored from the germline J gene. The rearrangement joins TRBV20-1 to TRBJ2-1, with D hard to call. Trimming removed 1 base at V and 8 bases at J, with 15 bases between. Germline CDR1 DFQATT, CDR2 SNEGSKA (reference sequence). The CDR3 extends over 14 amino acids. CDR3 residues: CSARAPLLVDEQFF. The sequenced CDR3 bases are TGCAGTGCTAGAGCCCCTCTTTTAGTGGATGAG.

Details on this clone: The read finishes 3 residues shy of the CDR3 end, and the germline J gene is used to complete it. This sequence joins TRBV29-1 and TRBJ1-4; D not certain. Deletions cut 6 bases from V and 0 bases from J, with 20 bases between. The germline CDR1 and CDR2 sequences are SQVTM and ANQGSEA. This CDR3 spans 17 amino acids. The covered CDR3 bases are TGCAGCGTCGCCGGAATCGGAGGGCATTCAACTAATGAAAAA. Its protein is CSVAGIGGHSTNEK. The full CDR3 protein is CSVAGIGGHSTNEKLFF.

About this clone itself: The read falls 3 residues short of the CDR3 end, and the missing part is taken from the germline J gene. The V call is TRBV5-1, the J call TRBJ2-1, with 11 bases fitting TRBD2. This CDR3 comprises 15 residues. V shed 4 bases and J 5 bases; nucleotides not matched to a gene: 5. Germline V gene sequence: CDR1 SGHRS, CDR2 YFSETQ. The chain's CDR3 is CASSTTSGVDNEQFF. The DNA read from the CDR3 is TGCGCCAGCAGCACGACTAGCGGGGTGGACAATGAG.

On this clone: With the read ending 3 residues before the CDR3 end, the germline J gene is used to fill in that end. V gene TRBV11-2 combines with J gene TRBJ1-1; D might be TRBD1 (6 bases). Trimming removed 6 bases from V and 5 bases from J, with 13 bases in between. Germline V gene data show CDR1 as SGHAT and CDR2 as FQNNGV. The CDR3 runs 13 residues. This chain's CDR3 is CASSGQGRTEAFF. The DNA read from the CDR3 is TGTGCCAGCAGTGGGCAGGGGAGGACTGAA.

Concerning this clone: The DNA ends 3 residues before the CDR3 does, and the rest of the CDR3 is filled in from the germline J gene. The rearrangement joins TRBV30 to TRBJ1-6; no clear D gene. This CDR3 is 11 amino acids long. V lost 2 bases and J lost 7, with 3 bases in between. The germline CDR1 and CDR2 sequences are GTSNPN and SVGIG (reference sequence). CDR3: CAWSLNSPLHF. The DNA read from the CDR3 is TGTGCCTGGAGTCTAAATTCACCC.

With regard to this clone: Coverage ceases 3 residues before the CDR3 finishes, and the germline J gene fills in the end. This rearrangement joins TRBV20-1 to TRBJ1-3; D ambiguous. The CDR3 extends over 13 amino acids. Germline CDR1 reads DFQATT; CDR2 reads SNEGSKA (reference sequence). The part of the CDR3 DNA that was read is TGCAGTGCTAGCGAGGGTGCCCGACGGAAT. The encoded protein is CSASEGARRN. The full CDR3 protein is CSASEGARRNIYF.

To note about this clone: The read is 3 residues too short to cover the CDR3 end, so that end is filled in from the germline J gene. The V and J genes are TRBV7-2 and TRBJ2-7; tentative D call: TRBD1 (5 bases). The V gene's germline CDR1 is SGHTA and CDR2 FQGNSA. The V end lost 5 bases, the J end lost 1 base, and 12 bases lay between the germline ends. The CDR3 extends over 14 amino acids. Incomplete CDR3 DNA: TGTGCCAGCAGCCCAGGGATTTCGTCCTACGAG. It codes for CASSPGISSYE. The CDR3 in its entirety is CASSPGISSYEQYF.

Notes on this clone: The missing CDR3 end, 3 residues past where the read stops, is filled in from the germline J gene. This chain connects TRBV19 to TRBJ2-5; D is possibly TRBD2 (6 bases). Trimming cost V 5 bases and J 1 base, with 11 bases left between them. The length of the CDR3 is 14 residues. CDR1 and CDR2 (germline): LNHDA, SQIVND (reference sequence). The sequenced CDR3 bases are TGTGCCAGTAGTCCTCCGGGACTCCAAGAGACC. This sequence encodes CASSPPGLQET. Given in full, the CDR3 is CASSPPGLQETQYF.

With regard to this clone: Read coverage stops 3 residues before the CDR3 terminus; the germline J gene supplies the remainder. The V call is TRBV14, the J call TRBJ1-4; D perhaps matches TRBD1 (6 bases). The CDR3 extends over 15 amino acids. Germline V gene lookup returns CDR1 SGHDN and CDR2 FVKESK. The V and J ends lost 3 bases and 5 bases respectively, with 13 bases between them. The CDR3 loop is CASSHNDRLNEKLFF. The DNA read from the CDR3 is TGTGCCAGCAGCCACAACGACAGGTTAAATGAAAAA.

Remarks on this clone: From the germline J gene comes the end of the CDR3, since the read stops 3 residues before it. The chain has TRBV6-2 or TRBV6-3 and TRBJ1-1, with a tentative D call TRBD1 (5 bases). V was clipped by 2 bases and J by 0 bases, with 13 bases between them. There are 16 residues in the CDR3. The germline CDR1 and CDR2 sequences are MNHEY and SVGEGT. Partial CDR3 DNA: TGTGCCAGCAGTTACCCCACCCCAGGGTTGAACACTGAA. Amino acid sequence: CASSYPTPGLNTE. The CDR3 reads in full as CASSYPTPGLNTEAFF.

Remarks on this clone: The read comes to an end 3 residues before the CDR3 does, leaving the germline J gene to fill in the end. The chain carries TRBV7-2 and TRBJ2-3, with 7 bases matching TRBD2. This CDR3 spans 15 amino acids. V gave up 3 bases and J gave up 4 bases; unmatched junction bases: 7. Germline CDR1 and CDR2: SGHTA and FQGNSA. The covered CDR3 bases are TGTGCCAGCAGCTTCTTTCTAGCGGTCGCAGATACG. This sequence encodes CASSFFLAVADT. The full CDR3 sequence reads CASSFFLAVADTQYF.

About this clone itself: The read ends 3 residues shy of where the CDR3 ends; the end is completed using the germline J gene. The chain recombines TRBV30 with TRBJ2-4; D unclear. The CDR3 totals 12 residues. CDR1 GTSNPN and CDR2 SVGIG come from the germline V gene (reference sequence). The CDR3 loop is CAWSLHRYGQYF. CDR3 bases read: TGTGCCTGGAGTCTTCACAGATATGGT. The full variable domain, with the rest looked up from reference TRBV30 and TRBJ2-4, is SQTIHQWPATLVQPVGSPLSLECTVEGTSNPNLYWYRQAAGRGLQLLFYSVGIGQISSEVPQNLSASRPQDRQFILSSKKLLLSDSGFYLCAWSLHRYGQYFGAGTRLSVL.

Concerning this clone: The read gets to within 3 residues of the CDR3 end, and the germline J gene fills in the rest. The V call is TRBV5-1, the J call TRBJ1-3; TRBD1 might be the D (5 bases). The V gene's germline CDR1 is SGHRS and CDR2 YFSETQ. V was shortened by 1 base and J by 2 bases, with 7 bases between the two germline ends. The CDR3 contains 14 residues. The CDR3 protein is CASSLWGAGNTIYF. The covered CDR3 bases are TGCGCCAGCAGCTTGTGGGGGGCTGGAAACACC.

A remark on this clone: Read coverage stops 3 residues before the CDR3 terminus; the germline J gene supplies the remainder. The chain links TRBV19 to TRBJ2-3; 7 bases line up with TRBD2. There are 15 residues in the CDR3. Germline V gives CDR1 LNHDA, CDR2 SQIVND (reference sequence). CDR3 sequence reads: CASRVSSGTYETQYF. The CDR3 bases that were read are TGTGCCAGTAGGGTAAGCAGCGGGACCTACGAGACG.

In regard to this clone: The read ends 3 residues before the CDR3 terminus; that terminus is restored from the germline J gene. The chain recombines TRBV12-3 or TRBV12-4 with TRBJ1-2; D is ambiguous. The CDR3 has 14 amino acids. V was cut by 2 bases and J by 4 bases, with 11 bases left in between. The CDR3 bases that were read are TGTGCCAGCAGTTTAAACACAAGAGGCTATGGC. Residues: CASSLNTRGYG. The complete CDR3 protein is CASSLNTRGYGYTF.

Remarks on this clone: The CDR3 goes on 3 residues after the read ends, and that part is filled in from the germline J gene. The gene calls are TRBV3-1 (or the pseudogene TRBV3-2) and TRBJ2-1; 15 bases map to TRBD2. Germline loops: CDR1 LGHDT, CDR2 YNNKEL (reference sequence). This CDR3 spans 15 amino acids. J gave up 8 bases and V 5 bases, and 4 bases lay outside the gene matches. CDR3 region: CASSWGLAGGYEQFF. The CDR3 bases that were read are TGTGCCAGCAGCTGGGGACTAGCGGGGGGTTATGAG.

Comment on this clone: The CDR3 end falls 3 residues outside the read, so it is completed with the germline J gene. V is TRBV5-4 and J is TRBJ2-2; the match to TRBD2 covers 7 bases. This CDR3 is built from 15 residues. The V gene's germline CDR1 is SGHNT and CDR2 YYREEE (reference sequence). CDR3 DNA, as far as it was read: TGTGCCAGCAGCTTGGGCGGGACTACTAATGAAAAG. Its translation is CASSLGGTTNEK. The entire CDR3 is CASSLGGTTNEKLFF. The full variable domain, in which reference TRBV5-4 and TRBJ2-2 provide the parts outside the CDR3, is ETGVTQSPTHLIKTRGQQVTLRCSSQSGHNTVSWYQQALGQGPQFIFQYYREEENGRGNFPPRFSGLQFPNYSSELNVNALELDDSALYLCASSLGGTTNEKLFFGEGSRLTVL.

About this clone: Read data end 3 residues before the CDR3 end; the end is taken from the germline J gene. The rearrangement joins TRBV30 to TRBJ2-7, with TRBD1 matching over 7 bases. The CDR3 contains 14 residues. V lost 2 bases, J lost 0 bases, and 4 bases stayed unmatched. CDR1 GTSNPN and CDR2 SVGIG come from the germline V gene (reference sequence). CDR3 bases read: TGTGCCTGGAGTACAGGGGCCGGCTCCTACGAG. Translating it yields CAWSTGAGSYE. The full CDR3 is CAWSTGAGSYEQYF.

Notes on this clone: Read coverage stops 3 residues before the CDR3 terminus; the germline J gene supplies the remainder. This chain links TRBV20-1 with TRBJ2-3; 10 bases agree with TRBD1. The CDR3 is 17 amino acids. Germline V gene sequence: CDR1 DFQATT, CDR2 SNEGSKA (reference sequence). The part of the CDR3 DNA that was read is TGCAGTGCTTCCCGTCCCGGGACAGGGGCGCGGGATCAGCCG. Translation: CSASRPGTGARDQP. The CDR3 reads in full as CSASRPGTGARDQPQYF.

Of note for this clone: Sequencing ends 3 residues short of the CDR3 end; the germline J gene provides the rest. The chain joins TRBV20-1 to TRBJ2-4; no definite D call. Per germline, CDR1 DFQATT and CDR2 SNEGSKA (reference sequence). V was clipped by 5 bases and J by 0 bases, with 11 bases between them. CDR3 length: 14 amino acids. CDR3 protein: CSAFDIIAKNIQYF. The part of the CDR3 DNA that was read is TGCAGTGCTTTTGACATCATAGCCAAAAACATT.

As concerns this clone: The CDR3 goes on 3 residues after the read ends, and that part is filled in from the germline J gene. The chain employs TRBV12-3 or TRBV12-4 and TRBJ2-2, with a tentative D call TRBD1 (5 bases). The V end was cut by 2 bases, the J end by 5 bases, with 12 bases between. This CDR3 is built from 15 residues. The CDR3 reads CASSLQQGGTGELFF. CDR3 DNA, as far as it was read: TGTGCCAGCAGTTTACAGCAGGGCGGAACCGGGGAG.

Turning to this clone: The read is 3 residues too short to cover the CDR3 end, so that end is filled in from the germline J gene. This chain links TRBV7-6 with TRBJ1-6, with D possibly matching TRBD1 (6 bases). The CDR3 totals 16 residues. Trimming took 3 bases from V and 9 from J, leaving 18 bases between them. Germline V gene lookup returns CDR1 SGHVS and CDR2 FNYEAQ. This chain's CDR3 is CASSFMGGALISPLHF. The covered CDR3 bases are TGTGCCAGCAGCTTTATGGGGGGGGCGTTAATTTCACCC.

The sequenced CDR3 bases are TGTGCCAGCATTGGGGGGGCCGGTGAG. Encoded protein: CASIGGAGE. The CDR3 as a whole reads CASIGGAGEQFF. The gene calls are TRBV12-3 or TRBV12-4 and TRBJ2-1, with D possibly being TRBD2 (7 bases). The DNA ends 3 residues before the CDR3 does, and the rest of the CDR3 is filled in from the germline J gene. Between the trimmed V and J ends, which lost 7 bases and 9 bases, there was a span of 13 bases. The CDR3 sequence is 12 residues long.

As to this clone: Read coverage stops 3 residues before the CDR3 terminus; the germline J gene supplies the remainder. This chain links TRBV7-2 with TRBJ1-2; tentative D call: TRBD1 (5 bases). From germline, CDR1 is SGHTA and CDR2 FQGNSA. The CDR3 contains 14 residues. The CDR3 bases that were read are TGTGCCAGCAGCCCAGGGATTTCGTCCTACGAC. Residues: CASSPGISSYD. The full CDR3 sequence reads CASSPGISSYDYTF.

According to its frequency, this clone is medium-sized. The read terminates 3 residues ahead of where the CDR3 ends, so the germline J gene completes it. V is TRBV2 and J is TRBJ2-3; 8 nucleotides line up with TRBD2. The ends lost 4 bases at V and 6 bases at J; junction bases unmatched: 12. CDR3 size: 16 residues. CDR1 is SNHLY and CDR2 is FYNNEI in the germline V gene. CDR3 residues: CASSGGMVAGLDTQYF. The part of the CDR3 DNA that was read is TGTGCCAGCAGTGGGGGGATGGTAGCGGGGCTGGATACG.

Remarks on this clone: The CDR3 end is not reached by the read, which stops 3 residues before it; the germline J gene fills it in. The rearrangement joins TRBV3-1 (or the pseudogene TRBV3-2) to TRBJ1-3; D might be TRBD1 (5 bases). The germline CDR1 and CDR2 sequences are LGHDT and YNNKEL (reference sequence). The V end lost 1 base, the J end lost 3 bases, and 16 bases lay between the germline ends. The length of the CDR3 is 17 residues. This chain's CDR3 is CASSQVSAGGGGNTIYF. The covered CDR3 bases are TGTGCCAGCAGCCAAGTTAGCGCCGGGGGGGGTGGAAACACC.